This T cell receptor (beta chain) derives from a study of blood T cell repertoires in COVID-19. For the study at large: Acute and convalescent COVID-19 specimens originated in the United States, Italy and Spain. From T cells, B-cell-depleted T cells, or PBMCs came the material, which was cDNA or gDNA.

This clone was counted many times. The germline gives CDR1 SEHNR, CDR2 FQNEAQ (reference sequence). The CDR3 spans 16 residues. J gave up 4 bases and V 5 bases, and 6 bases lay outside the gene matches. Sequencing used immunoSEQ multiplex PCR; TCRdb keeps in-frame clones, though not all of them. Altogether under 300,000 clones are present, around 89% being singletons, with the ten largest covering over 2%. The source of this sequence is a woman aged 40 to 50 with acute COVID-19. The chain is built from TRBV7-9 and TRBJ2-1; TRBD2 agrees at 12 bases. The sample was PBMCs or T cells enriched from blood (not recorded which). The CDR3: CASSTRTSGGYNEQFF. The CDR3 DNA follows: TGTGCCAGCAGCACGAGAACTAGCGGGGGGTACAATGAGCAGTTCTTC. Variable domain in full (rest from reference TRBV7-9 and TRBJ2-1): DTGVSQNPRHKITKRGQNVTFRCDPISEHNRLYWYRQTLGQGPEFLTYFQNEAQLEKSRLLSDRFSAERPKGSFSTLEIQRTEQGDSAMYLCASSTRTSGGYNEQFFGPGTRLTVL.